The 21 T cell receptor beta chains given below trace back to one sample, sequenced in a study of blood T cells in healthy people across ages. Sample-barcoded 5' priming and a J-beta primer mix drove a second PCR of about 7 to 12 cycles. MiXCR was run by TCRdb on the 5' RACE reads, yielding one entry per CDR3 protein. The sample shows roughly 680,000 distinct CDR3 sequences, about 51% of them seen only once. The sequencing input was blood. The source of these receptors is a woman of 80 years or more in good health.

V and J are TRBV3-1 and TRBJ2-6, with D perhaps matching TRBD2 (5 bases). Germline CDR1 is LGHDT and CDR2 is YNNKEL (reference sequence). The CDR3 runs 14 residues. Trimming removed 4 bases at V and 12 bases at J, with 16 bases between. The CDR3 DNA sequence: TGTGCCAGCAGCCCAATCGATGCGGGTAGCGTCCTGACTTTC. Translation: CASSPIDAGSVLTF. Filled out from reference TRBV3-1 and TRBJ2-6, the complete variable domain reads DTAVSQTPKYLVTQMGNDKSIKCEQNLGHDTMYWYKQDSKKFLKIMFSYNNKELIINETVPNRFSPKSPDKAHLNLHINSLELGDSAVYFCASSPIDAGSVLTFGAGSRLTVL.

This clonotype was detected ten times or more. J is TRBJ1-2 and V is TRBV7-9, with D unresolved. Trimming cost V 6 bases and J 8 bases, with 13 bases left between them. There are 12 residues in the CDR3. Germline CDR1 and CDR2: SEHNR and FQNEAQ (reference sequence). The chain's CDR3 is CASSFSIGGYTF. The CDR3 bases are TGTGCCAGCAGTTTCTCAATCGGGGGCTACACCTTC.

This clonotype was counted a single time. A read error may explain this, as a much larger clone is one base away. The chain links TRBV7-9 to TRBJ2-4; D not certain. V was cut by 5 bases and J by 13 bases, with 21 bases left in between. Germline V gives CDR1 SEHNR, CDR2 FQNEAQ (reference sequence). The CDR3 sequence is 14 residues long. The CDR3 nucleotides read TGTGCCAGCAGCCTCCGACAAGGCGCCTACGGGCAGTACTTC. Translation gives CASSLRQGAYGQYF.

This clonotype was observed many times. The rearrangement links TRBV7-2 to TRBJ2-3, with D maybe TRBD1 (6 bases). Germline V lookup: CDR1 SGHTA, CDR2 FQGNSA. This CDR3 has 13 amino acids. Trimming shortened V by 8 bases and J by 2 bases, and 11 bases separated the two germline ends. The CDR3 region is CASDRRYTDTQYF. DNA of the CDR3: TGTGCCAGCGACAGGAGGTACACAGATACGCAGTATTTT.

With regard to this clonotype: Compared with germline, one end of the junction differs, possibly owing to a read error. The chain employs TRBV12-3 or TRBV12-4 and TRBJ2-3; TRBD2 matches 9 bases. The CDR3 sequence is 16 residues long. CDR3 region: CASTTLFSGRTDMQYF. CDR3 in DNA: TGTGCCAGCACGACCCTCTTTAGCGGGAGAACCGATATGCAGTATTTT.

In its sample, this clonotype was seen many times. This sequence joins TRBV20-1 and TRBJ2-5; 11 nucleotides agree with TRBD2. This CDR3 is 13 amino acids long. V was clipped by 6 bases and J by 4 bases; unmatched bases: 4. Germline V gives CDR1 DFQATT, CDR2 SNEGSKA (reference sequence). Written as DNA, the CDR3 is TGCAGTGCCCGGGGACTAGCGGTAGAGACCCAGTACTTC. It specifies CSARGLAVETQYF.

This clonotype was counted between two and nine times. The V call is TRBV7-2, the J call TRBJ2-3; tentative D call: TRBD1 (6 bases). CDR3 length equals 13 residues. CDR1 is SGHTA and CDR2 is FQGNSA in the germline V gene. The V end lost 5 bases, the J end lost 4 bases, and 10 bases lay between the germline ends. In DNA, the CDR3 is TGTGCCAGCAGCCCACAGGGATCAGATACGCAGTATTTT. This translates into CASSPQGSDTQYF.

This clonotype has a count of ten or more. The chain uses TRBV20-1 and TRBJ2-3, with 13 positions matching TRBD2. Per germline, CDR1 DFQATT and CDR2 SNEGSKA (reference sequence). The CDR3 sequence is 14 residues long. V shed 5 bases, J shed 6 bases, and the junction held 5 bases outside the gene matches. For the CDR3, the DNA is TGCAGTGCTCCGACTAGCGGGAGGAGCGATACGCAGTATTTT. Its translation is CSAPTSGRSDTQYF.

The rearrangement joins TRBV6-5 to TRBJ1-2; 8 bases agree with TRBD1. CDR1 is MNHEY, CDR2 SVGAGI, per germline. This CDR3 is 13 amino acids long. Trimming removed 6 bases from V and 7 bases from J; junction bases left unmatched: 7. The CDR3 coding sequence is TGTGCCAGCAGACCTCAGGGGGCATGTGGCTACACCTTC. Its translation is CASRPQGACGYTF.

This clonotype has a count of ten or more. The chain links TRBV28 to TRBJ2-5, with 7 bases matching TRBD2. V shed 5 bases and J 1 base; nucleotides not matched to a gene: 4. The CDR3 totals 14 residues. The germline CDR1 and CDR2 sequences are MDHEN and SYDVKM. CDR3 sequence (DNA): TGTGCCAGCAGTAGCGGGGCCGGCCAAGAGACCCAGTACTTC. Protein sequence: CASSSGAGQETQYF.

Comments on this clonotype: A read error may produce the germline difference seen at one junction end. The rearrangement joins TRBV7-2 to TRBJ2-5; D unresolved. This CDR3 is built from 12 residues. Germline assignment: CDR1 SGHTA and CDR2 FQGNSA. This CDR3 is CASSLTQEIQYF. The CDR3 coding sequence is TGTGCCAGCAGCTTAACCCAAGAGATCCAGTACTTC.

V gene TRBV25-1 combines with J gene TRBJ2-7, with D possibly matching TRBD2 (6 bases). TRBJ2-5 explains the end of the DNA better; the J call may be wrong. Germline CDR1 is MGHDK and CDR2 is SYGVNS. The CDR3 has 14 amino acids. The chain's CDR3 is CASSDFGSLQTQYF. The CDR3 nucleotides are TGTGCCAGCAGTGATTTCGGGAGTTTACAGACCCAGTACTTC.

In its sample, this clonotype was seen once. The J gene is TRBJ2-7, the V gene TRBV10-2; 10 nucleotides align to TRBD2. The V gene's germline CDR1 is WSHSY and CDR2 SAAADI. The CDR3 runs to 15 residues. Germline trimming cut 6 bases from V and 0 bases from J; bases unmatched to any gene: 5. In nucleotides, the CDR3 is TGCGCCAGCAGGCCTACTAGCGGGATCTCCTACGAGCAGTACTTC. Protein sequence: CASRPTSGISYEQYF.

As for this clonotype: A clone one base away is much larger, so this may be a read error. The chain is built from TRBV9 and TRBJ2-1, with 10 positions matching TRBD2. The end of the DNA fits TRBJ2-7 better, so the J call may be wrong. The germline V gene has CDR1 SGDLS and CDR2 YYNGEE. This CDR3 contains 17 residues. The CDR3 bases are TGTGCCAGCAGCGTAGCTATAACTAGCGGGGAAGACAATGAGCAGTACTTC. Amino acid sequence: CASSVAITSGEDNEQYF.

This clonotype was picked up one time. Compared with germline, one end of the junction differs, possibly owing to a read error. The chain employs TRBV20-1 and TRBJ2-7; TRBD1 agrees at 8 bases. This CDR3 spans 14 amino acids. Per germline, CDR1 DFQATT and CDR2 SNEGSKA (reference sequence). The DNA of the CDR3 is TGCAGTGCTAGAAGGACAGGGAAATTTTGGGGGGAGTATTTC. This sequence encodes CSARRTGKFWGEYF.

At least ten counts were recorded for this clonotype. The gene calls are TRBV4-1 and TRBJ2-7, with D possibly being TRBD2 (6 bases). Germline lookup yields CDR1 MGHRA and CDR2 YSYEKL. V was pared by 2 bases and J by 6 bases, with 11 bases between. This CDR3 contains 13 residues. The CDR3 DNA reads TGCGCCAGCAGCCAACTGGGGGGAACCGAGCAGTACTTC. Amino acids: CASSQLGGTEQYF.

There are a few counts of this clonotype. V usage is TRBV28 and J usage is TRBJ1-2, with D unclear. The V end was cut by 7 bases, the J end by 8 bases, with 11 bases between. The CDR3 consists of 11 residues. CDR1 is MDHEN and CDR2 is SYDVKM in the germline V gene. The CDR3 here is CASTIRGGYTF. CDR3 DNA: TGTGCCAGCACCATTCGAGGGGGCTACACCTTC.

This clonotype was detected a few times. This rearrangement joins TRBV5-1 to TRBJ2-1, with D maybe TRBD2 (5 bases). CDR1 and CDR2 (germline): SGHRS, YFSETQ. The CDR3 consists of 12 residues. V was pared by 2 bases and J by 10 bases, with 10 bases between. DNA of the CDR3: TGCGCCAGCAGCTTTAACGGGGTAGAGCAGTTCTTC. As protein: CASSFNGVEQFF.

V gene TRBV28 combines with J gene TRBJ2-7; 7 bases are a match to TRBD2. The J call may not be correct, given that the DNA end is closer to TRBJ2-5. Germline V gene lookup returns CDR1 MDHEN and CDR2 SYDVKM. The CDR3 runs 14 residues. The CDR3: CASSSRGGRETQYF. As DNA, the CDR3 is TGTGCCAGCAGTTCCCGCGGGGGACGAGAGACCCAGTACTTC.

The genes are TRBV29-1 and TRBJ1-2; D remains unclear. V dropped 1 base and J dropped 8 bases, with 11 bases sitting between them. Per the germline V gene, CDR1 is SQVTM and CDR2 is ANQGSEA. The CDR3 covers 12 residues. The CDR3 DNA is TGCAGCGTTGAAGCGTACTTGGGAGGCTACACCTTC. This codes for CSVEAYLGGYTF.

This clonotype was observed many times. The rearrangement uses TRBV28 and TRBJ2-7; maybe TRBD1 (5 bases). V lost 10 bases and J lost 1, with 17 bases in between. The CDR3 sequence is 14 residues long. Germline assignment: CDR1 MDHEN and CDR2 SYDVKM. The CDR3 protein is CAISPHDRSYEQYF. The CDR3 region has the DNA TGTGCCATCAGCCCCCACGACAGATCCTACGAGCAGTACTTC.